The present T cell receptor (beta chain) was sequenced within a study of monozygotic twins with inflammatory bowel disease. Broader study findings: Repertoire similarity matched across concordant and discordant twins, perhaps owing to limited power.

Points on this clonotype: Its matching antigen is unknown.

No DNA is given; TCRdb re-called the 5' RACE reads and lists each CDR3 protein once. The sample data list hundreds of thousands of distinct CDR3 sequences. This CDR3 has 15 amino acids. The germline CDR1 and CDR2 sequences are MDHEN and SYDVKM. Sequencing input: blood. This TCR derives from a human donor with ulcerative colitis or Crohn's disease, or a healthy co-twin of an affected twin (not recorded which). The rearrangement uses TRBV28 and TRBJ1-1; checking the TCRdb D call of TRBD1 is not possible without DNA. CDR3 sequence: CASRDSLPLNTEAFF.